This entry is about one T cell receptor beta chain. Vbeta (60) and Jbeta (13) primers were used in the PCR. Libraries were prepared by immunoSEQ multiplex PCR; TCRdb keeps only in-frame clonotypes and omits some of them. The sample holds tens of thousands of clones; 72% are singletons and the top ten take roughly 12%. The sample originates from a study of cytomegalovirus exposure and HLA in healthy donors. V was pared by 2 bases and J by 6 bases, with 16 bases of the junction left unmatched. There are 18 residues in the CDR3. The sequenced material came from PBMCs. This clonotype was obtained from a woman in her 40s in good health and CMV-seropositive. The chain carries TRBV23-1 and TRBJ1-2; 9 positions match TRBD1. TRBV23-1 qualifies as an ORF whose function is uncertain. The CDR3 DNA reads TGCGCCAGCAGTCAACGAGATCGCCGGGACAGGGACGTCCATGGCTACACCTTC. Protein product: CASSQRDRRDRDVHGYTF.